Below are 20 T cell receptor beta chains sequenced from a single sample in a study of T cell changes during pregnancy in multiple sclerosis. Some clones are missing from TCRdb's copy, which holds only in-frame ones; the method was immunoSEQ multiplex PCR. The sample holds about 60,000 clones, 90% to 95% seen once. Sample: peripheral blood, taken after pregnancy. The receptors were gathered from a female donor with multiple sclerosis, enrolled in a pregnancy study.

V gene TRBV7-2 combines with J gene TRBJ2-1, with 10 bases fitting TRBD2. Germline V gives CDR1 SGHTA, CDR2 FQGNSA. The CDR3 consists of 16 residues. The V gene end was trimmed by 9 bases and the J gene end by 9 bases; junction bases not matched to a gene: 17. CDR3 in DNA: TGTGCCAGTAGCCCAAATATAGCGGGGGGTAGCGGTGAGCAGTTCTTC. Protein product: CASSPNIAGGSGEQFF.

The rearrangement joins TRBV7-9 to TRBJ1-1; 12 nucleotides line up with TRBD1. Germline V gene data show CDR1 as SEHNR and CDR2 as FQNEAQ (reference sequence). The CDR3 extends over 18 amino acids. J gave up 3 bases and V 1 base, and 9 bases lay outside the gene matches. This CDR3 reads CASSLDGGQGAKYTEAFF. In DNA, the CDR3 is TGTGCCAGCAGCTTAGACGGGGGACAGGGGGCTAAGTACACTGAAGCTTTCTTT.

This rearrangement joins TRBV29-1 to TRBJ2-3; a weak D match, TRBD2 (5 bases). V lost 7 bases, J lost 4 bases, and 15 bases lay in between. This CDR3 has 13 amino acids. Germline CDR1 and CDR2: SQVTM and ANQGSEA. DNA for the CDR3: TGCAGCGGGACTGAACTAGTCGCAGATACGCAGTATTTT. Protein sequence: CSGTELVADTQYF.

This clone was seen just once. The V and J genes are TRBV5-8 and TRBJ1-2; no clear D gene. CDR3 length equals 14 residues. In germline, CDR1 is SGHTS, CDR2 YDEGEE. Trimming cost V 0 bases and J 6 bases, with 12 bases left between them. CDR3 sequence (DNA): TGTGCCAGCAGCTTGGTGGCGGGGTTGCATGGCTACACCTTC. Its translation: CASSLVAGLHGYTF.

The chain links TRBV10-3 to TRBJ2-4; 7 nucleotides line up with TRBD2. The CDR3 runs 15 residues. The trim removed 3 bases at V and 4 bases at J, leaving 6 bases unmatched. Germline V gene sequence: CDR1 ENHRY, CDR2 SYGVKD. The CDR3 here is CAISESRERKNIQYF. The CDR3 coding sequence is TGTGCCATCAGTGAATCGCGGGAGCGGAAAAACATTCAGTACTTC.

This chain connects TRBV7-9 to TRBJ1-1, with unresolved D. Per the germline V gene, CDR1 is SEHNR and CDR2 is FQNEAQ (reference sequence). CDR3 size: 12 residues. V was cut by 7 bases and J by 0 bases, with 6 bases left in between. DNA of the CDR3: TGTGCCAGCACTCAGATGAACACTGAAGCTTTCTTT. It yields the protein CASTQMNTEAFF. The whole variable domain, filled in from reference TRBV7-9 and TRBJ1-1, reads DTGVSQNPRHKITKRGQNVTFRCDPISEHNRLYWYRQTLGQGPEFLTYFQNEAQLEKSRLLSDRFSAERPKGSFSTLEIQRTEQGDSAMYLCASTQMNTEAFFGQGTRLTVV.

The CDR3 reads CASKSGTGGTEAFF. The DNA of the CDR3 is TGTGCCAGCAAATCCGGGACAGGGGGCACTGAAGCTTTCTTT. The gene calls are TRBV11-3 and TRBJ1-1; 11 nucleotides line up with TRBD1. The CDR3 is 14 amino acids. Trimming took 7 bases from V and 4 from J; bases not matched to a gene: 5. Germline assignment: CDR1 SGHNT and CDR2 YENEEA.

The J gene is TRBJ1-1, the V gene TRBV7-9; 7 bases match TRBD1. The CDR3 consists of 13 residues. Germline-derived CDR1 and CDR2 are SEHNR and FQNEAQ (reference sequence). Germline trimming cut 2 bases from V and 8 bases from J; bases unmatched to any gene: 5. Written as DNA, the CDR3 is TGTGCCAGCAGCTTAACACAGGGGCCGGAAGCTTTCTTT. Encoded protein: CASSLTQGPEAFF.

The rearrangement links TRBV29-1 to TRBJ2-3, with TRBD2 as a possible D gene (6 bases). This CDR3 is built from 11 residues. V lost 8 bases and J lost 4, with 10 bases in between. Germline-derived CDR1 and CDR2 are SQVTM and ANQGSEA. CDR3 region: CSPRLADTQYF. As DNA, the CDR3 is TGCAGCCCGCGACTAGCAGATACGCAGTATTTT.

The chain uses TRBV15 and TRBJ2-1, with 11 bases identical to TRBD2. The CDR3 consists of 17 residues. V lost 0 bases, J lost 4 bases, and 5 bases stayed unmatched. Germline V lookup: CDR1 LNHNV, CDR2 YYDKDF (reference sequence). For the CDR3, the DNA is TGTGCCACCAGCAGAGATTCACTAGCGGGAGTTTACAATGAGCAGTTCTTC. Encoded protein: CATSRDSLAGVYNEQFF.

This chain joins TRBV5-6 and TRBJ2-5, with a possible D match to TRBD2 (6 bases). The better agreement between TRBJ2-7 and the DNA end casts doubt on the J call. The germline gives CDR1 SGHDT, CDR2 YYEEEE. The CDR3 is made up of 15 amino acids. CDR3: CASSLGRSGFYEQYF. Here the CDR3 DNA reads TGTGCCAGCAGCCTTGGGAGGTCTGGGTTCTACGAGCAGTACTTC.

This chain joins TRBV4-1 and TRBJ1-3; 7 bases agree with TRBD1. The CDR3 sequence is 15 residues long. Trimming at V came to 5 bases and at J to 2 bases, leaving 6 bases not matched to a gene. Germline V gene data show CDR1 as MGHRA and CDR2 as YSYEKL. CDR3 amino acids: CASSFLQGTGNTIYF. In DNA, the CDR3 is TGCGCCAGCAGCTTTCTACAGGGGACTGGAAACACCATATATTTT.

This chain uses TRBV7-9 with TRBJ1-1; D unresolved. This CDR3 comprises 14 residues. Trimming took 5 bases from V and 3 from J, leaving 13 bases between them. The germline CDR1 and CDR2 sequences are SEHNR and FQNEAQ (reference sequence). In nucleotides, the CDR3 is TGTGCCAGCAGCGCACCCTACCTGGACACTGAAGCTTTCTTT. It encodes CASSAPYLDTEAFF.

The rearrangement joins TRBV27 to TRBJ2-7, with D hard to call. CDR3 length: 14 amino acids. Trimming shortened V by 5 bases and J by 7 bases, and 18 bases separated the two germline ends. Germline loops: CDR1 MNHEY, CDR2 SMNVEV (reference sequence). CDR3 amino acids: CASSPDPKYGEQYF. In DNA, the CDR3 is TGTGCCAGCAGTCCAGACCCAAAGTACGGGGAGCAGTACTTC.

The chain is built from TRBV5-1 and TRBJ2-3; D gene unclear. V dropped 0 bases and J dropped 2 bases, with 7 bases sitting between them. Germline CDR1 reads SGHRS; CDR2 reads YFSETQ. The CDR3 has 14 amino acids. CDR3 protein: CASSLAGNTDTQYF. The CDR3 nucleotides read TGCGCCAGCAGCTTGGCAGGCAACACAGATACGCAGTATTTT.

The chain combines TRBV5-3 with TRBJ2-5; 8 bases align to TRBD2. TRBV5-3 qualifies as an ORF whose function is uncertain. This CDR3 comprises 14 residues. J gave up 1 base and V 9 bases, and 8 bases lay outside the gene matches. The DNA for the CDR3 is TGTGCCACAAAGACTAGCGCGGCCCAAGAGACCCAGTACTTC. This codes for CATKTSAAQETQYF.

The chain carries TRBV5-1 and TRBJ2-5; the D gene is possibly TRBD2 (6 bases). This CDR3 comprises 18 residues. Deletions cut 0 bases from V and 1 base from J, with 19 bases between. Germline CDR1 SGHRS, CDR2 YFSETQ. The DNA for the CDR3 is TGCGCCAGCAGCTTGGTTGCTAGCGCTCGAACAATCCAAGAGACCCAGTACTTC. Translating gives CASSLVASARTIQETQYF.

V gene TRBV7-9 combines with J gene TRBJ1-1; D is perhaps TRBD1 (5 bases). Germline CDR1 is SEHNR and CDR2 is FQNEAQ (reference sequence). The CDR3 is 15 amino acids. Trimming removed 5 bases from V and 6 bases from J, with 19 bases in between. CDR3 protein: CASSPAGGFGAEAFF. The CDR3 DNA sequence: TGTGCCAGCAGCCCGGCCGGGGGATTTGGGGCTGAAGCTTTCTTT. Looking up the rest from reference TRBV7-9 and TRBJ1-1 gives the full variable domain: DTGVSQNPRHKITKRGQNVTFRCDPISEHNRLYWYRQTLGQGPEFLTYFQNEAQLEKSRLLSDRFSAERPKGSFSTLEIQRTEQGDSAMYLCASSPAGGFGAEAFFGQGTRLTVV.

This rearrangement joins TRBV5-1 to TRBJ2-2; TRBD2 aligns across 7 bases. The CDR3 covers 16 residues. The V and J ends lost 1 base and 6 bases, in that order; junction bases with no gene match: 9. Germline V lookup: CDR1 SGHRS, CDR2 YFSETQ. CDR3 in DNA: TGCGCCAGCAGCTTGTCGCGGGAGATCAAGTCCGGGGAGCTGTTTTTT. Translated: CASSLSREIKSGELFF. The whole variable domain, filled in from reference TRBV5-1 and TRBJ2-2, reads KAGVTQTPRYLIKTRGQQVTLSCSPISGHRSVSWYQQTPGQGLQFLFEYFSETQRNKGNFPGRFSGRQFSNSRSEMNVSTLELGDSALYLCASSLSREIKSGELFFGEGSRLTVL.

The J gene is TRBJ2-1, the V gene TRBV5-1; 9 positions agree with TRBD2. With V trimmed by 3 bases and J by 2 bases, 3 bases remained unmatched. The CDR3 totals 15 residues. From germline, CDR1 is SGHRS and CDR2 YFSETQ. CDR3 sequence (DNA): TGCGCCAGCAGCTCTAGCGGGAACACCTACAATGAGCAGTTCTTC. It codes for CASSSSGNTYNEQFF.